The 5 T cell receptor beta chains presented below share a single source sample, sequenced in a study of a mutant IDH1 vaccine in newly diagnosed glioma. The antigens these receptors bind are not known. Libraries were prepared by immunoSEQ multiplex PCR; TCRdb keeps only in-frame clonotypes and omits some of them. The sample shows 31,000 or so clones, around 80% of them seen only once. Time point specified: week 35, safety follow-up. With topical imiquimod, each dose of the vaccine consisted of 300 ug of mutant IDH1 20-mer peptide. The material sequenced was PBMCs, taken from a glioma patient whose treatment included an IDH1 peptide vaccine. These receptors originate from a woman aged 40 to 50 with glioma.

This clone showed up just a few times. For the CDR3, the DNA is TGTGCCAGCAGCCCGCGGGGGGATCAGCCCCAGCATTTT. This gives the protein CASSPRGDQPQHF. The chain combines TRBV5-4 with TRBJ1-5, with D maybe TRBD1 (5 bases). CDR1 and CDR2 (germline): SGHNT, YYREEE (reference sequence). The CDR3 is 13 amino acids. V lost 4 bases to trimming and J lost 5 bases, with 10 bases between them. The variable domain in full, completed from reference TRBV5-4 and TRBJ1-5, reads ETGVTQSPTHLIKTRGQQVTLRCSSQSGHNTVSWYQQALGQGPQFIFQYYREEENGRGNFPPRFSGLQFPNYSSELNVNALELDDSALYLCASSPRGDQPQHFGDGTRLSIL.

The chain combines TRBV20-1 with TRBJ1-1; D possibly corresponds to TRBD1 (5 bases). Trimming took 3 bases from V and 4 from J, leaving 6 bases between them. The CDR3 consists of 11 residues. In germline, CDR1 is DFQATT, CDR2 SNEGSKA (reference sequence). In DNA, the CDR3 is TGCAGTGCTAGGGGGGGCACTGAAGCTTTCTTT. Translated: CSARGGTEAFF.

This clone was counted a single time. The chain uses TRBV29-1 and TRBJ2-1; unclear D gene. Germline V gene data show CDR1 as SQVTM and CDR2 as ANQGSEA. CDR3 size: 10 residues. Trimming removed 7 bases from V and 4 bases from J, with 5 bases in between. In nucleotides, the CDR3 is TGCAGCGGGTATTACAATGAGCAGTTCTTC. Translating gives CSGYYNEQFF.

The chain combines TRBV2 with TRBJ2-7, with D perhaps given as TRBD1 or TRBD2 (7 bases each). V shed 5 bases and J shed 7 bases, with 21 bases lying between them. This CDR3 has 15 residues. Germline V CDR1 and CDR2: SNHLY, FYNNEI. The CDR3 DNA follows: TGTGCCAGCAGTAAGGCAGGGGGGGACTACGCAGAGCAGTACTTC. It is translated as CASSKAGGDYAEQYF.

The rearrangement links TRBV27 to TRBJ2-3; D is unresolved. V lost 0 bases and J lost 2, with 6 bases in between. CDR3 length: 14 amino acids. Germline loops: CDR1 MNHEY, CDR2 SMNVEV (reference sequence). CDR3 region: CASSLSPYTDTQYF. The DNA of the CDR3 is TGTGCCAGCAGTTTATCCCCCTACACAGATACGCAGTATTTT.